The 9 T cell receptor beta chains given below trace back to one sample, sequenced in a study of T cell clonotyping in hematopoietic cell transplantation. Clones were read by immunoSEQ multiplex PCR, and TCRdb kept only the in-frame ones, dropping some. The table lists approximately 41,000 clones, roughly 85% of them singletons, with approximately 3% in the top ten. The time point: recipient sample about 28 days before transplant, after cytoreduction. The sample consisted of peripheral blood mononuclear cells, taken before stem cell transplant. The receptors were sampled from a man between 60 and 70 years old with acute myeloid leukemia. Some clones in this sample may be carry-over from other donors' samples.

This rearrangement joins TRBV30 to TRBJ2-2; D is uncertain. In germline, CDR1 is GTSNPN, CDR2 SVGIG (reference sequence). V shed 2 bases and J shed 5 bases, with 3 bases lying between them. The length of the CDR3 is 11 residues. In DNA, the CDR3 is TGTGCCTGGAGTCGTACCGGGGAGCTGTTTTTT. Translated, it gives CAWSRTGELFF.

CDR3 residues: CASSRLAGTGELFF. CDR3 DNA sequence: TGCGCCAGCAGCAGACTAGCGGGTACCGGGGAGCTGTTTTTT. This sequence joins TRBV5-1 and TRBJ2-2; 10 nucleotides align to TRBD2. The CDR3 runs 14 residues. The germline V gene encodes CDR1 SGHRS and CDR2 YFSETQ. V was pared by 4 bases and J by 5 bases, with 2 bases of the junction left unmatched. Looking up the rest from reference TRBV5-1 and TRBJ2-2 gives the full variable domain: KAGVTQTPRYLIKTRGQQVTLSCSPISGHRSVSWYQQTPGQGLQFLFEYFSETQRNKGNFPGRFSGRQFSNSRSEMNVSTLELGDSALYLCASSRLAGTGELFFGEGSRLTVL.

This chain links TRBV4-3 with TRBJ2-1; tentatively, D is TRBD1 (6 bases). This CDR3 contains 13 residues. From germline, CDR1 is LGHNA and CDR2 YSLEER. V lost 2 bases, J lost 15 bases, and 17 bases lay in between. CDR3 amino acids: CASSQTRTVSMFF. DNA for the CDR3: TGCGCCAGCAGCCAAACCCGGACAGTGAGTATGTTCTTC.

The chain is built from TRBV13 and TRBJ1-6; the D is unclear. Germline V gene sequence: CDR1 PRHDT, CDR2 FYEKMQ (reference sequence). This CDR3 is built from 18 residues. The germline V and J ends were trimmed by 0 bases and 9 bases, with 21 bases remaining between them. Here the CDR3 reads CASSLGHSDGVRGSPLHF. CDR3 DNA sequence: TGTGCCAGCAGCTTAGGCCACTCCGACGGAGTAAGAGGTTCACCCCTCCACTTT.

In this sample, this clone turned up once. The V and J genes are TRBV2 and TRBJ2-6, with D unresolved. V was pared by 2 bases and J by 3 bases, with 11 bases between. This CDR3 is built from 16 residues. Germline V CDR1 and CDR2: SNHLY, FYNNEI. The CDR3 nucleotides read TGTGCCAGCAGTGAAAGTAGGGCGAGTGGGGCCAACGTCCTGACTTTC. It specifies CASSESRASGANVLTF.

The chain links TRBV19 to TRBJ1-1; D is perhaps TRBD1 (6 bases). In germline, CDR1 is LNHDA, CDR2 SQIVND (reference sequence). The length of the CDR3 is 12 residues. The ends were cut back, 5 bases at V and 3 bases at J, with 7 bases in the middle. Here the CDR3 DNA reads TGTGCCAGTAGTGAGGGGGACACTGAAGCTTTCTTT. This gives the protein CASSEGDTEAFF.

This chain joins TRBV4-3 and TRBJ1-3; no firm D call. Germline values: CDR1 LGHNA, CDR2 YSLEER. The CDR3 is 15 residues long. With 2 bases removed from V and 0 bases from J, the gap between germline ends came to 8 bases. The CDR3 reads CASSQSPLSGNTIYF. CDR3 bases: TGCGCCAGCAGCCAAAGCCCACTCTCTGGAAACACCATATATTTT.

The chain links TRBV19 to TRBJ1-2; the D gene is possibly TRBD1 (6 bases). The CDR3 consists of 16 residues. V was trimmed by 5 bases and J by 6 bases, leaving 22 bases between them. Germline lookup yields CDR1 LNHDA and CDR2 SQIVND (reference sequence). The chain's CDR3 is CASSPRTVPQENGYTF. In nucleotides, the CDR3 is TGTGCCAGTAGTCCTCGGACAGTCCCCCAGGAGAATGGCTACACCTTC.

This clone was detected once. This chain connects TRBV2 to TRBJ2-5; TRBD2 matches at 13 bases. V dropped 6 bases and J dropped 4; count of bases not matched to a gene: 8. The germline gives CDR1 SNHLY, CDR2 FYNNEI. This CDR3 region has 16 residues. The CDR3 DNA reads TGTGCCAGCAGACCTCGACTAGCGGGGGGAGGAGAGACCCAGTACTTC. Protein sequence: CASRPRLAGGGETQYF.